The rows below give T cell receptor beta chains drawn from one sample of a study of control samples from healthy donors and cancer patients. The repertoire was sequenced with immunoSEQ multiplex PCR; TCRdb's copy has only in-frame clones and lacks some. The sample holds approximately 70,000 clones; over 75% are singletons and the top ten take 2% to 2.5%. Sample: PBMCs. These receptors came from a woman aged 50 to 65 with head and neck cancer. The CDR3 runs from the conserved cysteine through the conserved F or W. Fields, in order: D gene, clone size, V gene, J gene, CDR3 DNA, CDR3 protein. The D gene is left open where the match is weak. Rows may omit the clone size; those that give it use once, few, many or a size class.

TRBD2	-	TRBV13	TRBJ2-5	TGTGCCAGCAGCTTACGTTCTAGCGGTCAAGAGACCCAGTACTTC	CASSLRSSGQETQYF
-	once	TRBV20-1	TRBJ1-2	TGCAGTGCTGGGCGGGGTACTGGCTACACCTTC	CSAGRGTGYTF
TRBD1	-	TRBV5-1	TRBJ2-5	TGCGCCAGCAGCCCAACAGGGGGCAACGCCCAAGAGACCCAGTACTTC	CASSPTGGNAQETQYF
TRBD1	-	TRBV27	TRBJ2-7	TGTGCCAGCAGTGGGACAGGTTTCTACGAGCAGTACTTC	CASSGTGFYEQYF
-	-	TRBV5-3	TRBJ2-7	TGTGCCAGAAGCTCCTCCCCGGGGCACTACGAGCAGTACTTC	CARSSSPGHYEQYF
-	-	TRBV15	TRBJ1-4	TGTGCCACCAGCAGAGAACCGGGCCCTAATGAAAAACTGTTTTTT	CATSREPGPNEKLFF
-	-	TRBV10-1	TRBJ2-5	TGCGCCAGCAGCGAGGGGCTAAAAGATGGGGAGACCCAGTACTTC	CASSEGLKDGETQYF
-	-	TRBV2	TRBJ2-7	TGTGCCAGCTATAGAGCGGATCCGGGGGAGCAGTACTTC	CASYRADPGEQYF
TRBD1	-	TRBV6-6	TRBJ1-5	TGTGCCAGCAGTCCCTCTCCGGGACAGGGCAGAGCAGGCAATCAGCCCCAGCATTTT	CASSPSPGQGRAGNQPQHF
TRBD2	-	TRBV5-1	TRBJ2-7	TGCGCCACCTCATTGGGTAGCGGGGGGTCATACGAGCAGTACTTC	CATSLGSGGSYEQYF
TRBD1	-	TRBV7-2	TRBJ2-5	TGTGCCAGCAGCTTAGACAGGGGGTTCTATGAGACCCAGTACTTC	CASSLDRGFYETQYF
TRBD2	-	TRBV2	TRBJ2-3	TGTGCCAGCATAAGCGGGACCACAGATACGCAGTATTTT	CASISGTTDTQYF
-	-	TRBV5-4	TRBJ2-1	TGTGCCAGCAGCCAATCCACAGGAAGCTCCTACAATGAGCAGTTCTTC	CASSQSTGSSYNEQFF
-	-	TRBV5-4	TRBJ1-2	TGTGCCAGCAGCGCCGACATTAACTATGGCTACACCTTC	CASSADINYGYTF
-	-	TRBV5-1	TRBJ1-5	TGCGCCAGCAGCTTGGAACCCCGGGGTCAGCCCCAGCATTTT	CASSLEPRGQPQHF
-	-	TRBV6-5	TRBJ1-2	TGTGCCAGCAGTAACAGGACCTATGGCTACACCTTC	CASSNRTYGYTF
-	-	TRBV29-1	TRBJ2-3	TGCAGCGTTGAAGATGGCGGACAGCCGAAAGATACGCAGTATTTT	CSVEDGGQPKDTQYF
-	-	TRBV28	TRBJ1-2	TGTGCCGCCACGGGGCCTTTGGCGAATGGCTACACCTTC	CAATGPLANGYTF
TRBD1	-	TRBV7-9	TRBJ2-7	TGTGCCAGCAGCTCACGGACAGGGGGCGAGCAGTACTTC	CASSSRTGGEQYF
-	-	TRBV28	TRBJ1-5	TGTGCCAGCAGCTACAGAAATCAGCCCCAGCATTTT	CASSYRNQPQHF
-	-	TRBV7-2	TRBJ2-1	TGTGCCAGCAGCTTAGCGCCCCTAGGGGGGGTCAATGAGCAGTTCTTC	CASSLAPLGGVNEQFF
-	-	TRBV28	TRBJ1-1	TGTGCCAGCAGTTTAATGGGCAGCATGAACACTGAAGCTTTCTTT	CASSLMGSMNTEAFF
TRBD2	-	TRBV4-2	TRBJ2-7	TGTGCCAGCAGCCAAGATAGTGGGGGGGTATCTCTGTCCTACGAGCAGTACTTC	CASSQDSGGVSLSYEQYF
-	-	TRBV28	TRBJ1-6	TGTGCCAGCAGTTTCAGACAGGCTAGGTCACCCCTCCACTTT	CASSFRQARSPLHF
-	-	TRBV27	TRBJ1-2	TGTGCCAGCAGTTTGGCAGGGGTTCTTGGTGGCTACACCTTC	CASSLAGVLGGYTF
TRBD1	few	TRBV2	TRBJ1-3	TGTGCCAGCGCTGAGGGAGGCAGGGGGCCCTCTGGAAACACCATATATTTT	CASAEGGRGPSGNTIYF
TRBD1	once	TRBV19	TRBJ1-1	TGTGCCAGTAACCCGGGGGACAGGGGCTTCATGAACACTGAAGCTTTCTTT	CASNPGDRGFMNTEAFF
TRBD1	-	TRBV4-3	TRBJ1-5	TGCGCCAGCAGCCAATCGGACAGGAGGTCCGAGGCCCAGCATTTT	CASSQSDRRSEAQHF
-	few	TRBV4-2	TRBJ2-5	TGTGCCAGCAGCCAGGGTCTGGGCCAAGAGACCCAGTACTTC	CASSQGLGQETQYF
TRBD1	-	TRBV27	TRBJ1-5	TGTGCCAGCCGTCCCGGGACAGGGAAGCAGCCCCAGCATTTT	CASRPGTGKQPQHF
-	-	TRBV28	TRBJ1-4	TGTGCCAGCAGGCGACAAGAAAATGAAAAACTGTTTTTT	CASRRQENEKLFF
TRBD2	-	TRBV18	TRBJ2-5	TGTGCCAGCCGCGGGGGTCCCCGAGAGACCCAGTACTTC	CASRGGPRETQYF
-	-	TRBV18	TRBJ2-7	TGTGCCAGCTCACCGGCGGGTGGGGGGCAAGGCTACGAGCAGTACTTC	CASSPAGGGQGYEQYF
-	once	TRBV6-6	TRBJ1-5	TGTGCCAGCAGCCCAGGGGTGGGGGATCAGCCCCAGCATTTT	CASSPGVGDQPQHF
TRBD1	once	TRBV2	TRBJ2-7	TGTGCCAGCAGTGATCGACAGGGCTACGAGCAGTACTTC	CASSDRQGYEQYF
-	-	TRBV6-5	TRBJ1-5	TGTGCCAGCACGGGTAATAGCAATCAGCCCCAGCATTTT	CASTGNSNQPQHF
-	-	TRBV6-1	TRBJ1-6	TGTGCCAGCAGGGAAGGCACCTTAAATTCACCCCTCCACTTT	CASREGTLNSPLHF